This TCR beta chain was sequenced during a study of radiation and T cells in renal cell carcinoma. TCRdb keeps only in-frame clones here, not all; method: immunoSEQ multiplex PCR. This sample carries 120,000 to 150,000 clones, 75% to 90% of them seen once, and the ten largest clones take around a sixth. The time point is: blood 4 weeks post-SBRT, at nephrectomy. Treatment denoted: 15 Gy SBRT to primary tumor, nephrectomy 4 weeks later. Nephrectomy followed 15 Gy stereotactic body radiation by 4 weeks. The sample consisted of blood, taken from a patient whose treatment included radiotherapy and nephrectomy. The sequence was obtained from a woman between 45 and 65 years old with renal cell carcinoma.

The chain's CDR3 is CASSLVQGGYTF. The CDR3 DNA reads TGTGCCAGCAGCCTCGTTCAGGGAGGCTACACCTTC. This sequence joins TRBV13 and TRBJ1-2; D is possibly TRBD1 (5 bases). Trimming left V 5 bases short and J 8 bases short, with 12 bases between. This CDR3 comprises 12 residues. The germline CDR1 and CDR2 sequences are PRHDT and FYEKMQ (reference sequence).